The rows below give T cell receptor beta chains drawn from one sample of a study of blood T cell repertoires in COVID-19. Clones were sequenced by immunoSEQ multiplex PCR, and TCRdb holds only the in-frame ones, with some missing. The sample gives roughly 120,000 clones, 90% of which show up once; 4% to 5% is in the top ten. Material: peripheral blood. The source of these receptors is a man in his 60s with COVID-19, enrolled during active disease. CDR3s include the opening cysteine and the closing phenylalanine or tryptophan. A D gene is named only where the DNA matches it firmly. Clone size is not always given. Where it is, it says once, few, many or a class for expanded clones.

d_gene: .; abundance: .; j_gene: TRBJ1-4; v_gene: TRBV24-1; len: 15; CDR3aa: CATSEGLGFDEKLFF; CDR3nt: TGTGCCACCAGTGAGGGACTGGGATTTGATGAAAAACTGTTTTTT
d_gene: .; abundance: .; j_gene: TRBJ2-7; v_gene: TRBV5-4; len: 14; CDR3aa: CASSLDQGRYEQYF; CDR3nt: TGTGCCAGCAGCTTGGATCAGGGTAGGTACGAGCAGTACTTC
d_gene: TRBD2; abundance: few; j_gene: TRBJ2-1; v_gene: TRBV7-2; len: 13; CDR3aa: CASNLAGLGEQFF; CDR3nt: TGTGCCAGCAACCTAGCGGGACTCGGTGAGCAGTTCTTC
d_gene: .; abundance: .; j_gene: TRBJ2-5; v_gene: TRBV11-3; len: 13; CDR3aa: CASSYGTQETQYF; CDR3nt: TGTGCCAGCAGCTACGGGACACAAGAGACCCAGTACTTC
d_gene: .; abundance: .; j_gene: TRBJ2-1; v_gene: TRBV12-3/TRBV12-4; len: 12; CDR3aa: CASSPGTLPPVF; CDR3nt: TGTGCCAGCAGTCCCGGGACTTTGCCCCCAGTCTTC
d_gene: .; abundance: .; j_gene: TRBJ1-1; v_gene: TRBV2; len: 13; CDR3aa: CASSGEGNTEAFF; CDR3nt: TGTGCCAGCAGTGGGGAGGGGAACACTGAAGCTTTCTTT
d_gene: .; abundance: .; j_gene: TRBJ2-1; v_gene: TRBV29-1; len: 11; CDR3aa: CSVQGYNEQFF; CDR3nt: TGCAGCGTTCAGGGCTACAATGAGCAGTTCTTC
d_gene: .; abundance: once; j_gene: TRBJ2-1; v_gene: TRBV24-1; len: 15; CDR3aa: CATSIDGSSYNEQFF; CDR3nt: TGTGCCACCAGTATTGACGGGAGTTCCTACAATGAGCAGTTCTTC
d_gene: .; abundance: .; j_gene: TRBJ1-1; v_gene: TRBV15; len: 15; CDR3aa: CATSRDRGYGTEAFF; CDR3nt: TGTGCCACCAGCAGAGACAGGGGATACGGTACTGAAGCTTTCTTT
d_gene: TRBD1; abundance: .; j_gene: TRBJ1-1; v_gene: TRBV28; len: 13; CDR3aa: CASSLGQGTEAFF; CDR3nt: TGTGCCAGCAGCTTGGGACAGGGCACTGAAGCTTTCTTT
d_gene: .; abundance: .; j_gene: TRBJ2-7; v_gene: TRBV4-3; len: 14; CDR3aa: CASSLTSFSYEQYF; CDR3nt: TGCGCCAGCAGCCTTACTAGTTTCTCCTACGAGCAGTACTTC
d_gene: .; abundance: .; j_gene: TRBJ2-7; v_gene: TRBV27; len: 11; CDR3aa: CASSLGVEQYF; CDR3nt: TGTGCCAGCAGTCTCGGAGTCGAGCAGTACTTC
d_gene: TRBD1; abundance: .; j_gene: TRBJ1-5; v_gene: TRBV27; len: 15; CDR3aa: CASSYRTGSNQPQHF; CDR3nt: TGTGCCAGCAGCTACCGGACAGGGAGCAATCAGCCCCAGCATTTT
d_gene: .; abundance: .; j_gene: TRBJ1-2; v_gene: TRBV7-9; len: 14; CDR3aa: CASSLGERVFGYTF; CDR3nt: TGTGCCAGCAGCTTAGGGGAGAGGGTGTTTGGCTACACCTTC
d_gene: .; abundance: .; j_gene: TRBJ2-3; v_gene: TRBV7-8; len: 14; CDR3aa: CASSPSLAVDTQYF; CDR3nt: TGTGCCAGCAGCCCGTCACTAGCTGTAGATACGCAGTATTTT
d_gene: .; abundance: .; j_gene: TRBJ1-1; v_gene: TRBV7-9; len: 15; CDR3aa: CASSGRLGGNTEAFF; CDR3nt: TGTGCCAGCAGCGGACGACTGGGGGGGAACACTGAAGCTTTCTTT
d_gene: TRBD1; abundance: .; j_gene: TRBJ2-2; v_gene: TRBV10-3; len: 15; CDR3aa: CAIKPGQGNTGELFF; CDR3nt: TGTGCCATCAAACCGGGACAGGGGAACACCGGGGAGCTGTTTTTT
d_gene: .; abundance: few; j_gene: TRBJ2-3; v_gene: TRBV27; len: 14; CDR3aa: CASSSRTGTDTQYF; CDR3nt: TGTGCCAGCAGTTCCCGGACAGGCACAGATACGCAGTATTTT
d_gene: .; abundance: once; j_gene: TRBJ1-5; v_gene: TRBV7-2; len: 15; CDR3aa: CASSLRGWSNQPQHF; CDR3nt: TGTGCCAGCAGCTTAAGGGGTTGGAGCAATCAGCCCCAGCATTTT
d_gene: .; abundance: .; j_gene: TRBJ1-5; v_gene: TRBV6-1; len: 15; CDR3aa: CASSSGQGGNQPQHF; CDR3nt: TGTGCCAGCAGTTCGGGACAAGGGGGCAATCAGCCCCAGCATTTT
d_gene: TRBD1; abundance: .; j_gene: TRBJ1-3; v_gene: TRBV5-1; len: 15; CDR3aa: CASSLEGDRQDTIYF; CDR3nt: TGCGCCAGCAGCTTGGAAGGGGACAGGCAGGACACCATATATTTT
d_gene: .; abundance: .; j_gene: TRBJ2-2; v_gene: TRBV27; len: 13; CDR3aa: CASTVRDTGELFF; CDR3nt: TGTGCCAGCACCGTGAGGGACACCGGGGAGCTGTTTTTT
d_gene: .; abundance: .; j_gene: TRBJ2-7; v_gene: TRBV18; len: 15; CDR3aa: CASSPAQGIPYEQYF; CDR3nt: TGTGCCAGCTCACCGGCGCAGGGGATCCCCTACGAGCAGTACTTC
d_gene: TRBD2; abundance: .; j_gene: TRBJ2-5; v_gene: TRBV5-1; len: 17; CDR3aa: CASSLARSGLNQETQYF; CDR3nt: TGCGCCAGCAGCTTGGCCCGTTCGGGACTAAACCAAGAGACCCAGTACTTC
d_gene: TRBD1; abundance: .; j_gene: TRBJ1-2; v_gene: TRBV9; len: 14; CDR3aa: CASSPRQGVYGYTF; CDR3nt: TGTGCCAGCAGCCCCCGACAGGGCGTCTATGGCTACACCTTC
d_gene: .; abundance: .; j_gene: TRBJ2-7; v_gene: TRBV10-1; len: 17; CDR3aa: CASSESPHAGMGYEQYF; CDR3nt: TGCGCCAGCAGTGAGTCCCCTCATGCGGGGATGGGGTACGAGCAGTACTTC
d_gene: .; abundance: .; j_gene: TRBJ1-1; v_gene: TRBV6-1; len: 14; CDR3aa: CASSEALGHTEAFF; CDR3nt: TGTGCCAGCAGTGAAGCCTTGGGCCACACTGAAGCTTTCTTT
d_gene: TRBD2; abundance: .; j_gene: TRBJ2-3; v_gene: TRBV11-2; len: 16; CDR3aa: CASSPYGGVSTDTQYF; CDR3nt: TGTGCCAGCAGTCCCTACGGGGGGGTTTCCACAGATACGCAGTATTTT
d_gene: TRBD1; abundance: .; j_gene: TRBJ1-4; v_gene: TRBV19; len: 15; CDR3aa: CASSMGTGEFEKLFF; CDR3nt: TGTGCCAGTAGTATGGGCACAGGGGAGTTTGAAAAACTGTTTTTT
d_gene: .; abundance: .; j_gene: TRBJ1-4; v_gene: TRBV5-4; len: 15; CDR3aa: CASSPSQGFGEKLFF; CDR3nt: TGTGCCAGCAGCCCATCACAGGGTTTTGGTGAAAAACTGTTTTTT
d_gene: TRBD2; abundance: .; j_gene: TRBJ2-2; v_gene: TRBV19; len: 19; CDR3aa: CASSIQLAGGSANTGELFF; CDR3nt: TGTGCCAGTAGTATCCAACTAGCGGGAGGTTCCGCGAACACCGGGGAGCTGTTTTTT
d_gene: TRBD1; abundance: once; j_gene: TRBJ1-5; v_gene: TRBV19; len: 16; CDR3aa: CASSILTGDRNQPQHF; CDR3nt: TGTGCCAGTAGTATTCTGACAGGGGACCGGAATCAGCCCCAGCATTTT
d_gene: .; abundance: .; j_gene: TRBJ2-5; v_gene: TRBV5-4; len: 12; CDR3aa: CASSLAGETQYF; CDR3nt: TGTGCCAGCAGCTTGGCCGGGGAGACCCAGTACTTC
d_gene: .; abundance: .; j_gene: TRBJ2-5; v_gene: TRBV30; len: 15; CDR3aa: CAWGWGFEPQETQYF; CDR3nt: TGTGCCTGGGGGTGGGGCTTCGAACCTCAAGAGACCCAGTACTTC
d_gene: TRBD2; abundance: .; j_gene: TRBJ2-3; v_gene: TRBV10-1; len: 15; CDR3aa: CASSVSGRAGDTQYF; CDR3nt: TGCGCCAGCAGTGTTAGCGGGAGGGCAGGAGATACGCAGTATTTT
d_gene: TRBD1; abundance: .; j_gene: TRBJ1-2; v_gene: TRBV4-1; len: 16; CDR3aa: CASSQNQQGGARGYTF; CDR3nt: TGCGCCAGCAGCCAAAACCAACAGGGGGGGGCTCGTGGCTACACCTTC
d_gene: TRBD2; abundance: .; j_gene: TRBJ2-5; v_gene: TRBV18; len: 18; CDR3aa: CASSPRTSGRAGQETQYF; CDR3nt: TGTGCCAGCTCACCACGGACTAGCGGGAGGGCCGGACAGGAGACCCAGTACTTC
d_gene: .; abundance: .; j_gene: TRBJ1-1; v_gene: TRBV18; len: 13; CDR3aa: CASSPPAATEAFF; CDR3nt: TGTGCCAGCTCACCACCCGCGGCCACTGAAGCTTTCTTT
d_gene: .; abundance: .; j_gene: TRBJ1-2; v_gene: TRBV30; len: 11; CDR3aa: CAWGELAGYTF; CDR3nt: TGTGCCTGGGGAGAGTTGGCTGGCTACACCTTC
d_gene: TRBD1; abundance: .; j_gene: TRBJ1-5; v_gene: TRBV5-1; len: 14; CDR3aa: CASSSGQGEEPQHF; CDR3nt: TGCGCCAGCAGCTCGGGACAGGGGGAAGAGCCCCAGCATTTT
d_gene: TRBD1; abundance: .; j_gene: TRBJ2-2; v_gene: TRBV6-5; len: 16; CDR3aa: CASSYPGTGETGELFF; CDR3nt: TGTGCCAGCAGTTACCCCGGGACAGGGGAAACCGGGGAGCTGTTTTTT
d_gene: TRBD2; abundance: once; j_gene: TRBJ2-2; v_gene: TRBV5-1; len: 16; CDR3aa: CASSKVTSGRAGELFF; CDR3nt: TGCGCCAGCAGCAAAGTGACTAGCGGGAGGGCCGGGGAGCTGTTTTTT